The TCR beta chain under discussion was sequenced for a study of T cell changes during pregnancy in multiple sclerosis. Assay: immunoSEQ multiplex PCR; the TCRdb copy retains only in-frame clones and omits some. The sample lists 100,000 or so clones, 92% occurring once. V shed 0 bases and J 10 bases; nucleotides not matched to a gene: 6. CDR3 length: 13 residues. The germline V gene encodes CDR1 SGHDT and CDR2 YYEEEE. The chain joins TRBV5-6 to TRBJ2-5, with TRBD1 matching over 7 bases. The sample was peripheral blood, taken after pregnancy. The TCR comes from a female donor with multiple sclerosis, enrolled in a pregnancy study. The CDR3 DNA reads TGTGCCAGCAGCTTGGGACAGGGTTGGGACCAGTACTTC. Translating it yields CASSLGQGWDQYF.